The sequence of this T cell receptor (beta chain) was determined in a study of blood T cell repertoires in COVID-19. Study-level background: The United States, Italy and Spain supplied acute and convalescent COVID-19 samples. PBMCs, B-cell-depleted T cells, or T cells provided the cDNA or gDNA that made up the material.

V shed 0 bases, J shed 4 bases, and the junction held 10 bases outside the gene matches. The CDR3 runs 18 residues. In germline, CDR1 is SGHRS, CDR2 YFSETQ. In the authors' workflow: Estimated nucleated cell counts came from reference gene primer amplification. Assay: immunoSEQ multiplex PCR; the TCRdb copy retains only in-frame clones and omits some. D and trimming were read from the DNA, whereas the V and J calls and clone size are those reported in that table. The table records 83,000 or so clones, more than 75% of them present only once. The specimen was peripheral blood. The chain links TRBV5-1 to TRBJ2-1; TRBD2 matches 10 bases. This TCR was recovered from a human donor in a cohort sampled during active COVID-19. CDR3 bases: TGCGCCAGCAGCTTGGTCGCTAGCGGGGGCGAAGGGTACAATGAGCAGTTCTTC. It yields the protein CASSLVASGGEGYNEQFF. Variable domain in full (rest from reference TRBV5-1 and TRBJ2-1): KAGVTQTPRYLIKTRGQQVTLSCSPISGHRSVSWYQQTPGQGLQFLFEYFSETQRNKGNFPGRFSGRQFSNSRSEMNVSTLELGDSALYLCASSLVASGGEGYNEQFFGPGTRLTVL.